This entry describes one T cell receptor (beta chain). This clone was counted between two and nine times. The specificity of this receptor is unknown. No clone much larger than this one lies a single base away; base qualities are absent. The High Capacity cDNA Reverse Transcription Kit was used to reverse transcribe all of the isolated RNA, meaning that expressed TCRB transcripts were what got sequenced. Deep immunoSEQ sequencing was performed on naive, central memory and regulatory T cell samples, with an average of approximately 4 million total reads per sample. After sorted cells were lysed in RLT buffer, RNA was extracted with DNase-treated RNeasy Micro or Mini kits, with the choice depending on cell number. Each cell subset was processed on its own to prevent cross-contamination, while patient and healthy donor samples were processed together. TCRB sequences were amplified from cDNA with the immunoSEQ multiplex PCR, producing 87-bp fragments spanning the CDR3 region. Sequencing of the amplicons was performed on the Illumina HiSeq platform. The paper's data handling went like this. Synthetic template baselines were used to correct PCR bias computationally, reads within Hamming distance 2 were collapsed together, and singletons that could not be merged were discarded. Reads were aligned against IMGT so that V, D and J genes, CDR3 length and insertions or deletions at six rearrangement sites could be assigned. Within each subset, clonotype counts were normalized to sorted cell number, after which true diversity and Gini coefficients were computed with the tcR R package. The overlap coefficient, calculated on TCRB nucleotide sequences, was used to quantify repertoire sharing. Out-of-frame TCRB sequences from naive cells were analyzed as a proxy for the pre-selection repertoire. Sourced from immuneACCESS, this table was stored by TCRdb with only in-frame sequences that have V and J called. A share of the clones is absent; for the studies checked, an unresolved V gene accounts for under half, and the remainder has no known explanation. D and trimming come from the DNA, and the V and J calls and clone size come from that table. The sample profile shows 250,000 or so clones; 68% of them were found once. The leading ten clones occupy 0.053% of the sample.

Counted from cysteine to phenylalanine, this CDR3 has 16 amino acids. Only the CDR3 portion is preserved as DNA: 48 bases, with reading frame beginning at the first base. CDR1 is given as SQVTM and CDR2 as ANQGSEA, both from the germline V gene. Trimming leaves V shorter by 1 base and J shorter by 6 bases, with the junction holding 10 bases beyond the gene matches. These data originate in a study of beta chain features in type 1 diabetes (dated by TCRdb to the late 2010s). In terms of the full investigation: Mean age, gender distribution, total cell number and subset yield were not different between patients and healthy donors. A total of roughly 100 million sorted cells were examined across all samples, and the number of cells per subset was strongly correlated with RNA yield. Regulatory and stem cell-like memory subsets were isolated from only 8 patients and roughly eight healthy donors, whereas naive and central memory subsets came from all 30 or so donors. In the study, TCRB repertoires of sorted circulating CD4+ T cell subsets from recently diagnosed type 1 diabetes patients were compared with those of matched healthy donors.

Each donor gave one peripheral blood draw, approximately 120 mL on average, collected into heparinised tubes. Using a panel that included CD45RO, CCR7, CD25, CD127, CD95 and CD27, naive, central memory, regulatory and stem cell-like memory CD4+ T cells were sorted on a BD FACSAria II. Purity was above 95% for every sorted population. PBMCs were isolated right away by Lymphoprep density gradient centrifugation and were stained directly, without culture. So that batch effects would be minimized, each experiment stained and sorted samples in pairs, pairing one healthy donor with one patient. The study at large found these results: At VDJ recombination sites, patients with type 1 diabetes made fewer insertions and deleted more nucleotides, a pattern implying thymic rearrangement abnormalities. A moderate but significant shortening of TCRB CDR3 length was observed in type 1 diabetes patients in all four CD4+ subsets. Only small numbers of individuals were included in the HLA sub-analyses, which left unresolved whether HLA type had any influence on TCRB rearrangement. PCR may preferentially amplify shorter templates, but because patient and control samples were amplified and corrected together, any resulting skew would affect both groups equally. Because cDNA rather than genomic DNA was sequenced, highly expressing activated cells could have been over-represented, although no difference in activation and CD3 levels was found between groups. Naive, central memory and regulatory TCRB repertoires appeared to be more similar among patients than among healthy donors.

The chain couples TRBV29-1 to TRBJ2-5; 11 central nucleotides agree with TRBD2. Material: naive CD4+ T cells from blood. In light of the paper, this sample's cell subset or site label describes: true naive CD4+ T cells. The sequence came from a man aged 25 to 45 in good health. The sequenced DNA is TGCAGCGTTGAAGGTGACCTAGCGGGAGGATTACAGACCCAGTACTTC. This codes for CSVEGDLAGGLQTQYF.